The clone carrying this T cell receptor (beta chain) was found a few times. The germline CDR1 and CDR2 sequences are PRHDT and FYEKMQ (reference sequence). Trimming took 1 base from V and 3 from J, leaving 13 bases between them. The CDR3 sequence is 16 residues long. This entry is derived from a study of beta chain features in type 1 diabetes. The wider study: What patients shared with healthy donors was a similar profile of age, gender and cell yields.

As every portion of the isolated RNA was reverse transcribed, the sequencing read expressed TCRB transcripts. Some clones are missing from TCRdb's copy, which holds only in-frame ones; the method was immunoSEQ multiplex PCR. The table shows 500,000 to 700,000 clones, with 15% to 17% occurring only once. The specimen was naive CD4+ T cells from blood. The sequence derives from a man between 18 and 35 years old in good health. The chain joins TRBV13 to TRBJ2-1; TRBD2 is a possible D gene (6 bases). CDR3 protein: CASSLEWGEGYNEQFF. The DNA of the CDR3 is TGTGCCAGCAGCTTAGAGTGGGGGGAAGGCTACAATGAGCAGTTCTTC.